These 16 T cell receptor beta chains were sequenced from one sample in a study of shared clonotypes between healthy human individuals. Generated by immunoSEQ multiplex PCR, the TCRdb table keeps only in-frame clones and is missing some. The sample contains about 700,000 clones, around 74% of which appear only once. The sample comprised memory CD4+ T cells sorted from blood. Subset in this sample: CD45RA-negative fraction. The receptors originated from a woman between 25 and 40 years old in good health.

V usage is TRBV11-2 and J usage is TRBJ2-7; weak D call: TRBD2 (5 bases). CDR1 SGHAT and CDR2 FQNNGV come from the germline V gene. The CDR3 is 17 residues long. V lost 3 bases and J 2 bases, leaving 20 bases between the germline ends. The CDR3 nucleotides read TGTGCCAGCAGCTTGGAGGACCCCGGGGTCTACCCCTACGAGCAGTACTTC. Translation: CASSLEDPGVYPYEQYF.

The V call is TRBV11-2, the J call TRBJ2-1; 12 bases fit TRBD2. Losses at the gene ends were 4 bases for V and 7 bases for J; bases not matched to a gene: 5. CDR3 length: 15 amino acids. Germline lookup yields CDR1 SGHAT and CDR2 FQNNGV. The CDR3 DNA follows: TGTGCCAGCAGCTATTATCTAGCGGGAGGGAATGAGCAGTTCTTC. As protein: CASSYYLAGGNEQFF.

The CDR3 nucleotides read TGTGCCACCCAGGCTAGCGGTCCAGGTACGCAGTATTTT. Translation gives CATQASGPGTQYF. This chain uses TRBV19 with TRBJ2-3; TRBD2 matches at 7 bases. The CDR3 loop spans 13 amino acids. Trimming took 10 bases from V and 8 from J; bases not matched to a gene: 12. Germline V lookup: CDR1 LNHDA, CDR2 SQIVND (reference sequence).

This CDR3 reads CASTAGTVNYGYTF. DNA for the CDR3: TGTGCCAGCACCGCCGGGACAGTCAACTATGGCTACACCTTC. J is TRBJ1-2 and V is TRBV28, with 7 bases fitting TRBD1. The CDR3 spans 14 residues. Germline V gene lookup returns CDR1 MDHEN and CDR2 SYDVKM. Trimming took 7 bases from V and 2 from J; bases not matched to a gene: 7.

This chain joins TRBV27 and TRBJ2-2; 7 bases agree with TRBD1. The length of the CDR3 is 14 residues. V trimming: 6 bases; J trimming: 5 bases; junction bases outside the gene matches: 6. Looked up from germline, CDR1 is MNHEY and CDR2 is SMNVEV (reference sequence). The CDR3 DNA follows: TGTGCCAGCAGCAACAGGGGCGCGACCGGGGAGCTGTTTTTT. Amino acid sequence: CASSNRGATGELFF.

The rearrangement joins TRBV28 to TRBJ1-1, with D possibly TRBD1 on 5 matching bases. This CDR3 has 23 amino acids. Germline CDR1 and CDR2: MDHEN and SYDVKM. Between the trimmed V and J ends, which lost 2 bases and 1 base, there was a span of 35 bases. This CDR3 reads CASSLENWLTIYVGESKNTEAFF. CDR3 nucleotide sequence: TGTGCCAGCAGTTTAGAGAATTGGTTGACGATCTACGTGGGGGAAAGCAAGAACACTGAAGCTTTCTTT.

This clone occurred many times. The same CDR3 arises from other DNA sequences in this sample as well. The chain combines TRBV7-2 with TRBJ2-5; D unresolved. V was cut by 4 bases and J by 0 bases, with 3 bases left in between. Germline V gives CDR1 SGHTA, CDR2 FQGNSA. CDR3 length: 12 amino acids. The CDR3 region is CASSSYQETQYF. CDR3 coding DNA: TGTGCCAGCAGCTCTTACCAAGAGACCCAGTACTTC.

Regarding this clone: At one end the junction does not follow the germline gene, possibly because of a read error. V gene TRBV27 combines with J gene TRBJ2-7, with 8 nucleotides matching TRBD1. The CDR3 has 13 residues. In germline, CDR1 is MNHEY, CDR2 SMNVEV (reference sequence). CDR3 in DNA: TGTGCCAGCAGTTTATCGAAGGGCAGGGGGCAAGACTTC. Amino acids: CASSLSKGRGQDF.

V usage is TRBV5-4 and J usage is TRBJ2-7, with D perhaps matching TRBD1 (6 bases). The ends were cut back, 0 bases at V and 5 bases at J, with 9 bases in the middle. Germline V CDR1 and CDR2: SGHNT, YYREEE (reference sequence). This CDR3 region has 13 residues. CDR3 nucleotide sequence: TGTGCCAGCAGCTTGGCTCCAGGGGACGAGCAGTACTTC. It is translated as CASSLAPGDEQYF.

The chain employs TRBV28 and TRBJ1-5; a weak D match, TRBD1 (5 bases). CDR1 is MDHEN and CDR2 is SYDVKM in the germline V gene. Trimming cost V 3 bases and J 0 bases, with 12 bases left between them. CDR3 length: 16 amino acids. The CDR3 region is CASSLGGIYSNQPQHF. CDR3 coding DNA: TGTGCCAGCAGTTTGGGGGGGATTTATAGCAATCAGCCCCAGCATTTT. Together with reference TRBV28 and TRBJ1-5, the CDR3 gives the full variable domain: DVKVTQSSRYLVKRTGEKVFLECVQDMDHENMFWYRQDPGLGLRLIYFSYDVKMKEKGDIPEGYSVSREKKERFSLILESASTNQTSMYLCASSLGGIYSNQPQHFGDGTRLSIL.

The gene calls are TRBV7-7 and TRBJ2-6; the D is unclear. The V end lost 9 bases, the J end lost 0 bases, and 12 bases lay between the germline ends. This CDR3 is 15 amino acids long. Germline V gene sequence: CDR1 SSHAT, CDR2 FNYEAQ (reference sequence). The CDR3 protein is CASSIDSSGANVLTF. For the CDR3, the DNA is TGTGCCAGTTCTATTGATTCCTCTGGGGCCAACGTCCTGACTTTC. Full variable domain (rest looked up from reference TRBV7-7 and TRBJ2-6): GAGVSQSPRYKVTKRGQDVTLRCDPISSHATLYWYQQALGQGPEFLTYFNYEAQPDKSGLPSDRFSAERPEGSISTLTIQRTEQRDSAMYRCASSIDSSGANVLTFGAGSRLTVL.

The J gene is TRBJ2-1, the V gene TRBV9; 7 nucleotides align to TRBD1. The V gene's germline CDR1 is SGDLS and CDR2 YYNGEE. The trim removed 4 bases at V and 2 bases at J, leaving 6 bases unmatched. This CDR3 comprises 15 residues. The CDR3 DNA reads TGTGCCAGCAGCCCAACCGGGACAGCCTACAATGAGCAGTTCTTC. Translated: CASSPTGTAYNEQFF.

The genes are TRBV10-2 and TRBJ2-3, with D uncertain. Germline CDR1 is WSHSY and CDR2 is SAAADI. V was trimmed by 4 bases and J by 5 bases, leaving 7 bases between them. This CDR3 is 12 amino acids long. The CDR3 is CASSVMEDTQYF. DNA for the CDR3: TGCGCCAGCAGTGTTATGGAAGATACGCAGTATTTT.

The chain joins TRBV5-8 to TRBJ1-5; TRBD1 is a possible D gene (6 bases). Germline values: CDR1 SGHTS, CDR2 YDEGEE. Trimming took off 0 bases at V and 8 bases at J, with 18 bases between the two ends. The CDR3 is 16 residues long. Here the CDR3 reads CASSLATGTLGKPQHF. The CDR3 region has the DNA TGTGCCAGCAGCTTGGCAACAGGGACCCTTGGGAAGCCCCAGCATTTT. Variable domain in full (rest from reference TRBV5-8 and TRBJ1-5): EAGVTQSPTHLIKTRGQQATLRCSPISGHTSVYWYQQALGLGLQFLLWYDEGEERNRGNFPPRFSGRQFPNYSSELNVNALELEDSALYLCASSLATGTLGKPQHFGDGTRLSIL.

The chain combines TRBV6-5 with TRBJ2-1; 9 positions match TRBD1. CDR1 and CDR2 from the germline V gene are MNHEY and SVGAGI. The J segment lost 4 bases and the V segment lost 4 bases, leaving 8 bases of the junction unmatched. This CDR3 spans 16 amino acids. The CDR3 coding sequence is TGTGCCAGCAGTTCCGTTGGGGACAGGGATTACAATGAGCAGTTCTTC. Protein sequence: CASSSVGDRDYNEQFF.

Only one count was recorded for this clone. This chain connects TRBV5-6 to TRBJ2-1, with D hard to call. V dropped 1 base and J dropped 1 base, with 12 bases sitting between them. This CDR3 is built from 16 residues. Germline lookup yields CDR1 SGHDT and CDR2 YYEEEE. The CDR3 loop is CASSLYATLSYNEQFF. Here the CDR3 DNA reads TGTGCCAGCAGCTTGTATGCGACATTATCCTACAATGAGCAGTTCTTC.